This T cell receptor (beta chain) was recovered during a study of graft-versus-host responses after intestinal transplantation. Study information: Recipients obtained multivisceral, liver-intestinal, or isolated intestinal transplants.

Trimming shortened V by 1 base and J by 4 bases, and 13 bases separated the two germline ends. CDR3 length equals 15 residues. CDR1 is MNHEY and CDR2 is SMNVEV in the germline V gene (reference sequence). Method: immunoSEQ multiplex PCR; TCRdb's copy keeps in-frame clones and lacks some. The table includes 9,500 to 10,000 clones, approximately 94% detected once. Source: PBMCs, taken 8 days after intestinal transplant. This receptor was taken from a human patient who received an intestinal transplant, so some T cells may come from the graft donor. The gene calls are TRBV27 and TRBJ1-1; D is undetermined. The CDR3 sequence is CASSLYPGQSTEAFF. The CDR3 DNA reads as TGTGCCAGCAGTTTATATCCGGGTCAGAGCACTGAAGCTTTCTTT.